A selection of T cell receptor beta chains follows, all from one sample in a study of blood T cell repertoires in COVID-19. Here immunoSEQ multiplex PCR was the method, and the copy in TCRdb shows in-frame clones only, minus some. This table holds some 240,000 clones, approximately 83% found once. Material for sequencing was PBMCs or T cells enriched from blood (not recorded which). Source of these receptors: a woman between 35 and 50 years old with acute COVID-19. Each CDR3 is given with its conserved first and last residue. The D gene is left open where the match is weak. Some rows mark clone size as missing; the rest say once, few, many or name a class of expanded clone.

v_call: TRBV5-1; clone_size: .; j_call: TRBJ2-5; d_call: .; cdr3_nt: TGCGCCAGCAGCTTGACCTGGGACAACCAAGAGACCCAGTACTTC; cdr3_aa: CASSLTWDNQETQYF
v_call: TRBV9; clone_size: .; j_call: TRBJ2-3; d_call: .; cdr3_nt: TGTGCCAGCAGCGTAGTTGGGACTAGCACAGATACGCAGTATTTT; cdr3_aa: CASSVVGTSTDTQYF
v_call: TRBV3-1/TRBV3-2; clone_size: .; j_call: TRBJ2-7; d_call: .; cdr3_nt: TGTGCCAGCAGCCCCCGAGCGTTCCTCGGGGAGGAGCAGTACTTC; cdr3_aa: CASSPRAFLGEEQYF
v_call: TRBV10-1; clone_size: once; j_call: TRBJ1-1; d_call: TRBD1; cdr3_nt: TGCGCCAGCAGTGAGTACAGGGGGGTTGAAGCTTTCTTT; cdr3_aa: CASSEYRGVEAFF
v_call: TRBV4-1; clone_size: few; j_call: TRBJ1-4; d_call: .; cdr3_nt: TGCGCCAGCAGCCAGGGGGCAGAAAATGAAAAACTGTTTTTT; cdr3_aa: CASSQGAENEKLFF
v_call: TRBV2; clone_size: .; j_call: TRBJ1-1; d_call: .; cdr3_nt: TGTGCCAGCAGTGAATGGGGGGGAAGAAACACTGAAGCTTTCTTT; cdr3_aa: CASSEWGGRNTEAFF
v_call: TRBV10-3; clone_size: .; j_call: TRBJ1-2; d_call: .; cdr3_nt: TGTGCCATCAGTGAGCTACAGGGTCCCTATGGCTACACCTTC; cdr3_aa: CAISELQGPYGYTF
v_call: TRBV19; clone_size: many; j_call: TRBJ2-3; d_call: .; cdr3_nt: TGTGCCAGTAGCCTAGTTAAAGTAACAGATACGCAGTATTTT; cdr3_aa: CASSLVKVTDTQYF
v_call: TRBV24-1; clone_size: .; j_call: TRBJ1-2; d_call: TRBD1; cdr3_nt: TGTGCCACCAGTGAAACAGGGGGTGGTGGCTACACCTTC; cdr3_aa: CATSETGGGGYTF
v_call: TRBV4-2; clone_size: .; j_call: TRBJ1-1; d_call: TRBD1; cdr3_nt: TGTGCCAGCACCCGACAGGGGCGGACTGAAGCTTTCTTT; cdr3_aa: CASTRQGRTEAFF
v_call: TRBV11-2; clone_size: .; j_call: TRBJ2-1; d_call: .; cdr3_nt: TGTGCCAGCAGCTTAGTCGGGAATACATACAATGAGCAGTTCTTC; cdr3_aa: CASSLVGNTYNEQFF
v_call: TRBV3-1/TRBV3-2; clone_size: few; j_call: TRBJ1-1; d_call: TRBD1; cdr3_nt: TGTGCCAGCAGCCAAGTCGGGACAGGGGCGGTCACTGAAGCTTTCTTT; cdr3_aa: CASSQVGTGAVTEAFF
v_call: TRBV7-9; clone_size: .; j_call: TRBJ2-4; d_call: .; cdr3_nt: TGTGCCAGCAGCCCGACGGGACAACTACTAGCCAAAAACATTCAGTACTTC; cdr3_aa: CASSPTGQLLAKNIQYF
v_call: TRBV19; clone_size: .; j_call: TRBJ1-5; d_call: TRBD1; cdr3_nt: TGTGCCAGTACCACCCCGTACAGGGGGCTGGATCAGCCCCAGCATTTT; cdr3_aa: CASTTPYRGLDQPQHF
v_call: TRBV5-1; clone_size: .; j_call: TRBJ2-1; d_call: TRBD2; cdr3_nt: TGCGCCAGCAGCTTGGGGACTAGCGCGGGGAATGAGCAGTTCTTC; cdr3_aa: CASSLGTSAGNEQFF
v_call: TRBV29-1; clone_size: .; j_call: TRBJ2-1; d_call: TRBD2; cdr3_nt: TGCAGCGTCCTAACTAGCGGGAGGGCCAATGAGCAGTTCTTC; cdr3_aa: CSVLTSGRANEQFF
v_call: TRBV4-1; clone_size: .; j_call: TRBJ2-3; d_call: .; cdr3_nt: TGCGCCAGCAGCCACCCTATAGACGGGAGTAGCACAGATACGCAGTATTTT; cdr3_aa: CASSHPIDGSSTDTQYF
v_call: TRBV10-1; clone_size: many; j_call: TRBJ2-5; d_call: TRBD1; cdr3_nt: TGCGCCAGCAGCGAGGGGACAGGGGCTGGGGAGACCCAGTACTTC; cdr3_aa: CASSEGTGAGETQYF
v_call: TRBV2; clone_size: .; j_call: TRBJ2-2; d_call: TRBD2; cdr3_nt: TGTGCCAGCAGGGATAGCGGGAGTGGAGGGGAGCTGTTTTTT; cdr3_aa: CASRDSGSGGELFF
v_call: TRBV3-1/TRBV3-2; clone_size: .; j_call: TRBJ1-1; d_call: .; cdr3_nt: TGTGCCAGCAGCCACGGGAACACTGAAGCTTTCTTT; cdr3_aa: CASSHGNTEAFF
v_call: TRBV27; clone_size: .; j_call: TRBJ1-2; d_call: .; cdr3_nt: TGTGCCAGCAGTTCGTCGAACTATGGCTACACCTTC; cdr3_aa: CASSSSNYGYTF
v_call: TRBV19; clone_size: .; j_call: TRBJ1-2; d_call: .; cdr3_nt: TGTGCCAGTACAGTGGCATTCAAAATATATGGCTACACCTTC; cdr3_aa: CASTVAFKIYGYTF
v_call: TRBV21-1; clone_size: .; j_call: TRBJ2-1; d_call: .; cdr3_nt: TGTGCCAGCTCCCGGGACAGGGGGTTCTTC; cdr3_aa: CASSRDRGFF
v_call: TRBV5-4; clone_size: .; j_call: TRBJ1-2; d_call: .; cdr3_nt: TGTGCCAGCAGCTTGCAGGGGACCTATGGCTACACCTTC; cdr3_aa: CASSLQGTYGYTF
v_call: TRBV14; clone_size: .; j_call: TRBJ1-4; d_call: .; cdr3_nt: TGTGCCAGCAGCCAAGTGCTCGGAGGGCACGAAAAACTGTTTTTT; cdr3_aa: CASSQVLGGHEKLFF
v_call: TRBV6-5; clone_size: .; j_call: TRBJ2-1; d_call: TRBD2; cdr3_nt: TGTGCCAGCAGCTCTAGCGGGAGCTCCTACAATGAGCAGTTCTTC; cdr3_aa: CASSSSGSSYNEQFF
v_call: TRBV9; clone_size: .; j_call: TRBJ2-3; d_call: .; cdr3_nt: TGTGCCAGCAGCGTAATAGGGGCGCCGAGGACAGATACGCAGTATTTT; cdr3_aa: CASSVIGAPRTDTQYF
v_call: TRBV15; clone_size: once; j_call: TRBJ2-7; d_call: .; cdr3_nt: TGTGCCACCAGCAGAGATGAGGGAGGCTCCTACGAGCAGTACTTC; cdr3_aa: CATSRDEGGSYEQYF
v_call: TRBV21-1; clone_size: .; j_call: TRBJ1-2; d_call: .; cdr3_nt: TGTGCCAGCAGCAAGATCAGCTATGGCTACACCTTC; cdr3_aa: CASSKISYGYTF
v_call: TRBV5-8; clone_size: .; j_call: TRBJ2-2; d_call: .; cdr3_nt: TGTGCCAGCAGCTCCCCAGGGCCTCGCGGGGAGCTGTTTTTT; cdr3_aa: CASSSPGPRGELFF
v_call: TRBV7-9; clone_size: .; j_call: TRBJ2-1; d_call: TRBD2; cdr3_nt: TGTGCCAGCAGCCGCTTTAGCGGGAGAATGTTCTTC; cdr3_aa: CASSRFSGRMFF
v_call: TRBV3-1/TRBV3-2; clone_size: .; j_call: TRBJ2-5; d_call: .; cdr3_nt: TGTGCCAGCAGCCAAGAGATAGTCGGGACCCAGTACTTC; cdr3_aa: CASSQEIVGTQYF
v_call: TRBV2; clone_size: .; j_call: TRBJ1-2; d_call: TRBD1; cdr3_nt: TGTGCCAGCAGCGTTGCAGGGGGTCGCTATGGCTACACCTTC; cdr3_aa: CASSVAGGRYGYTF
v_call: TRBV7-8; clone_size: .; j_call: TRBJ2-1; d_call: .; cdr3_nt: TGTGCCAGCAGCTTGGGCGGGTCCGGCTCCTACAATGAGCAGTTCTTC; cdr3_aa: CASSLGGSGSYNEQFF
v_call: TRBV6-1; clone_size: .; j_call: TRBJ2-7; d_call: .; cdr3_nt: TGTGCCAGCAGTGAATCTCGGGCCTACGAGCAGTACTTC; cdr3_aa: CASSESRAYEQYF
v_call: TRBV5-6; clone_size: once; j_call: TRBJ1-2; d_call: .; cdr3_nt: TGTGCCAGCAGCTTGAATTCCCCTTATGGCTACACCTTC; cdr3_aa: CASSLNSPYGYTF
v_call: TRBV30; clone_size: .; j_call: TRBJ2-5; d_call: TRBD2; cdr3_nt: TGTGCCTGGAGTCGGGCCGGGACTAGCGGGAGACGAGGAGAGACCCAGTACTTC; cdr3_aa: CAWSRAGTSGRRGETQYF
v_call: TRBV9; clone_size: few; j_call: TRBJ2-1; d_call: .; cdr3_nt: TGTGCCAGCAGCGCACAACCGGTAGCGGACAATGAGCAGTTCTTC; cdr3_aa: CASSAQPVADNEQFF
v_call: TRBV3-1/TRBV3-2; clone_size: .; j_call: TRBJ2-2; d_call: TRBD2; cdr3_nt: TGTGCCAGCAGCCACACCACTAGCGGGAGGTGGACCGGGGAGCTGTTTTTT; cdr3_aa: CASSHTTSGRWTGELFF
v_call: TRBV2; clone_size: .; j_call: TRBJ1-1; d_call: TRBD1; cdr3_nt: TGTGCCAGCAGTGAAGGAGGACAGGGAGGCACTGAAGCTTTCTTT; cdr3_aa: CASSEGGQGGTEAFF
v_call: TRBV16; clone_size: .; j_call: TRBJ2-6; d_call: .; cdr3_nt: TGTGCCAGCAGCCATACTAGCTCTGGGGCCAACGTCCTGACTTTC; cdr3_aa: CASSHTSSGANVLTF
v_call: TRBV3-1/TRBV3-2; clone_size: .; j_call: TRBJ2-7; d_call: .; cdr3_nt: TGTGCCAGCAGCTCTCAGGGTTACGAGCAGTACTTC; cdr3_aa: CASSSQGYEQYF